The 18 T cell receptor beta chains below all came from one sample that was sequenced in a study of T cells in Graves' hyperthyroidism and ophthalmopathy. Amplification targeted TCR beta CDR3 regions from RNA transcripts. HTBI primers were used for first-round RT-PCR of the TCR CDR3. TCRdb reanalysed the multiplex PCR reads using MiXCR and keeps one entry per CDR3 protein. The table includes 400,000 to 500,000 distinct CDR3 sequences, roughly 15% detected once. Material for sequencing was blood. The receptors stem from a woman aged 18-35 years with Graves' hyperthyroidism.

Note on this clonotype: At one boundary the junction diverges from the germline segment, which might be a read error. J is TRBJ2-3 and V is TRBV28, with a possible D match to TRBD2 (5 bases). CDR1 is MDHEN and CDR2 is SYDVKM in the germline V gene. The CDR3 is made up of 15 amino acids. This CDR3 is CASSLWAGSEDAQYF. The CDR3 nucleotides read TGTGCCAGCAGTTTATGGGCGGGTAGTGAAGATGCGCAGTATTTT.

Many counts were recorded for this clonotype. CDR3 coding DNA: TGTGCCAGCAGTTACGCTAGCGGGGACCAAGAGACCCAGTACTTC. It specifies CASSYASGDQETQYF. This sequence joins TRBV12-3 or TRBV12-4 and TRBJ2-5, with TRBD2 matching 9 bases. The CDR3 extends over 15 amino acids. The V and J ends lost 4 bases and 0 bases, in that order; junction bases with no gene match: 3.

The table lists this clonotype with many counts. The gene calls are TRBV28 and TRBJ2-1; the D is unclear. This CDR3 has 14 amino acids. Looked up from germline, CDR1 is MDHEN and CDR2 is SYDVKM. V shed 3 bases and J shed 4 bases, with 10 bases lying between them. The CDR3 is CASSFRSKYNEQFF. CDR3 nucleotide sequence: TGTGCCAGCAGTTTTCGGTCAAAGTACAATGAGCAGTTCTTC.

The sample holds many counts of this clonotype. The rearrangement joins TRBV5-6 to TRBJ2-3, with D unresolved. The CDR3 extends over 12 amino acids. The V gene lost 3 bases and the J gene lost 6 bases, with 8 bases spanning the gap. The V gene's germline CDR1 is SGHDT and CDR2 YYEEEE. The CDR3 DNA sequence: TGTGCCAGCAGCTATTCTCTCGATACGCAGTATTTT. It is translated as CASSYSLDTQYF.

As for this clonotype: A much larger clone is a single base away; this may be a read error. This sequence joins TRBV20-1 and TRBJ2-1, with 11 nucleotides matching TRBD2. V lost 5 bases and J lost 8; bases outside the gene matches: 8. CDR1 DFQATT and CDR2 SNEGSKA come from the germline V gene (reference sequence). CDR3 length equals 14 residues. CDR3 bases: TGCAGTGCTTTAGCGGGAGGGCCATACGATGAGCAGTTCTTC. Amino acid sequence: CSALAGGPYDEQFF.

V and J are TRBV6-4 and TRBJ1-3; D unresolved. Trimming took 6 bases from V and 2 from J, leaving 17 bases between them. The CDR3 extends over 16 amino acids. From germline, CDR1 is MRHNA and CDR2 SNTAGT. The CDR3 protein is CASSLSPNWAGNTIYF. DNA for the CDR3: TGTGCCAGCAGCCTAAGTCCCAACTGGGCTGGAAACACCATATATTTT.

J is TRBJ2-1 and V is TRBV20-1; D gene ambiguous. Trimming removed 5 bases from V and 6 bases from J, with 14 bases in between. From germline, CDR1 is DFQATT and CDR2 SNEGSKA (reference sequence). There are 13 residues in the CDR3. This CDR3 is CSAPSLGSNEQFF. The CDR3 DNA follows: TGCAGTGCTCCATCCCTAGGATCCAATGAGCAGTTCTTC.

This clonotype was counted at least ten times. V is TRBV10-3 and J is TRBJ1-2; possible D gene TRBD1, 5 bases. The CDR3 covers 14 residues. Germline lookup yields CDR1 ENHRY and CDR2 SYGVKD. Trimming took 0 bases from V and 5 from J, leaving 10 bases between them. This CDR3 reads CAISESGLDYGYTF. Here the CDR3 DNA reads TGTGCCATCAGTGAGTCGGGACTTGATTATGGCTACACCTTC.

This clonotype was counted at least ten times. The chain joins TRBV14 to TRBJ2-5, with 7 bases identical to TRBD1. Germline lookup yields CDR1 SGHDN and CDR2 FVKESK. This CDR3 is 16 amino acids long. Unmatched junction bases numbered 10, after V lost 3 bases and J lost 3 bases. This CDR3 is CASSQSPGQRKETQYF. DNA for the CDR3: TGTGCCAGCAGCCAGTCACCGGGACAGAGAAAAGAGACCCAGTACTTC.

The chain is built from TRBV27 and TRBJ2-1, with TRBD1 as a possible D gene (5 bases). V dropped 0 bases and J dropped 1 base, with 16 bases sitting between them. The CDR3 has 18 amino acids. Germline V gene data show CDR1 as MNHEY and CDR2 as SMNVEV (reference sequence). The CDR3 loop is CASSLSSRASVSYNEQFF. The CDR3 nucleotides are TGTGCCAGCAGTTTATCGTCCAGGGCCTCCGTATCCTACAATGAGCAGTTCTTC.

This clonotype was detected many times. V is TRBV5-1 and J is TRBJ2-5; TRBD2 matches at 12 bases. Germline V gives CDR1 SGHRS, CDR2 YFSETQ. J gave up 4 bases and V 0 bases, and 4 bases lay outside the gene matches. The CDR3 loop spans 16 amino acids. The DNA for the CDR3 is TGCGCCAGCAGCTTGGGGGGACTAGCGGGCTCAGAGACCCAGTACTTC. It encodes CASSLGGLAGSETQYF.

This chain joins TRBV4-3 and TRBJ2-3, with 9 bases identical to TRBD2. Germline V gives CDR1 LGHNA, CDR2 YSLEER. V dropped 1 base and J dropped 5; count of bases not matched to a gene: 7. The CDR3 covers 16 residues. The CDR3 is CASSQGSSGRLDTQYF. In DNA, the CDR3 is TGCGCCAGCAGCCAAGGAAGTAGCGGGAGACTAGATACGCAGTATTTT.

This clonotype was detected ten times or more. The V gene is TRBV28, the J gene TRBJ2-1; TRBD2 agrees at 9 bases. This CDR3 spans 15 amino acids. V gave up 3 bases and J gave up 6 bases; unmatched junction bases: 6. Germline CDR1 and CDR2: MDHEN and SYDVKM. The CDR3 reads CASSFPGTSRNEQFF. The CDR3, as DNA: TGTGCCAGCAGTTTCCCCGGGACTAGCCGCAATGAGCAGTTCTTC.

The chain has TRBV28 and TRBJ2-7, with TRBD1 as a possible D gene (6 bases). Trimming took off 5 bases at V and 2 bases at J, with 13 bases between the two ends. Looked up from germline, CDR1 is MDHEN and CDR2 is SYDVKM. This CDR3 is built from 14 residues. This chain's CDR3 is CASSTGTSAYEQYF. The CDR3 nucleotides read TGTGCCAGCAGTACAGGGACATCCGCCTACGAGCAGTACTTC.

This clonotype has a handful of counts. This chain links TRBV5-5 with TRBJ2-5; D possibly corresponds to TRBD1 (5 bases). The CDR3 has 15 amino acids. V was trimmed by 4 bases and J by 3 bases, leaving 16 bases between them. From germline, CDR1 is SGHKS and CDR2 YYEKEE (reference sequence). The CDR3 nucleotides are TGTGCCAGCAGCAACCTACTGGGCAGGGAAGAGACCCAGTACTTC. Translating gives CASSNLLGREETQYF.

The gene calls are TRBV19 and TRBJ1-1, with 8 bases aligning to TRBD1. Trimming at V came to 4 bases and at J to 2 bases, leaving 12 bases not matched to a gene. The CDR3 has 17 amino acids. Germline values: CDR1 LNHDA, CDR2 SQIVND (reference sequence). This chain's CDR3 is CASSRSPGTGTNTEAFF. The CDR3 DNA follows: TGTGCCAGTAGTAGGAGTCCCGGGACAGGTACCAACACTGAAGCTTTCTTT.

As DNA, the CDR3 is TGTGCCAGCAGTCGAAGACTAGCGGGAGACGTAGAGACCCAGTACTTC. Translated: CASSRRLAGDVETQYF. This chain connects TRBV6-1 to TRBJ2-5, with 12 nucleotides matching TRBD2. Germline CDR1 MNHNS, CDR2 SASEGT. The CDR3 has 16 amino acids. Unmatched junction bases numbered 8, after V lost 5 bases and J lost 4 bases.

V is TRBV5-1 and J is TRBJ1-5; D is unclear. V was cut by 4 bases and J by 6 bases, with 11 bases left in between. In germline, CDR1 is SGHRS, CDR2 YFSETQ. The CDR3 is 13 residues long. The CDR3 sequence is CASSHGEGQPQHF. CDR3 nucleotide sequence: TGCGCCAGCAGCCATGGGGAGGGTCAGCCCCAGCATTTT.